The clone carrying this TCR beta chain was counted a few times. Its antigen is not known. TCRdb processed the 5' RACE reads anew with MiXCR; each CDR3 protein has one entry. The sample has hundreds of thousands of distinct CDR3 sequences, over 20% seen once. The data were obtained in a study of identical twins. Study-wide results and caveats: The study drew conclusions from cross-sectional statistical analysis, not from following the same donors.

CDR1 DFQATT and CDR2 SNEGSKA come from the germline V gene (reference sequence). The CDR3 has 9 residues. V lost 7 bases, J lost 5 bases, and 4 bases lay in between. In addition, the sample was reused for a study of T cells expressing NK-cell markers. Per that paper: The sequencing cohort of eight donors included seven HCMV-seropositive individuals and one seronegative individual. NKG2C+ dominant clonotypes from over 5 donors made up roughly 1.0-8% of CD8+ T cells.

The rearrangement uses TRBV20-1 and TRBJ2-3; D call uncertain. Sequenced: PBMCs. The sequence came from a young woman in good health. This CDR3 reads CSVKDTQYF. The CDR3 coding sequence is TGCAGTGTAAAAGATACGCAGTATTTT.